The rows below give T cell receptor beta chains drawn from one sample of a study of blood T cell repertoires in COVID-19. Profiled with immunoSEQ multiplex PCR; TCRdb holds only in-frame clones, not every one. This sample yields under 150,000 clones, of which 85% are seen a single time; around 3.1% belongs to the top ten. The sequenced material came from peripheral blood. The receptors come from a woman in her thirties or forties with active or convalescent COVID-19. Both conserved end residues are part of each CDR3. The D gene is left open where the match is weak. A clone size is listed for some rows: how often the clone was seen (once, few, many), or a class if it is expanded.

>-|TRBV18|15|TRBD1|TRBJ1-2
TGTGCCAGCTCCCACGACAGGGGGCCCACGAAGGGCTACACCTTC
CASSHDRGPTKGYTF
>once|TRBV7-2|18|TRBD2|TRBJ2-1
TGTGCCAGCAGCCGTCGGGCTAGCGGGGGCACCTCCTACAATGAGCAGTTCTTC
CASSRRASGGTSYNEQFF
>once|TRBV24-1|13|TRBD1|TRBJ1-2
TGTGCCACCAGACAGGGGGGTAGCTATGGCTACACCTTC
CATRQGGSYGYTF
>-|TRBV5-1|15|TRBD1|TRBJ2-7
TGCGCCAGCAGCTTGGTGGGACAGGGGGCCGTCGAGCAGTACTTC
CASSLVGQGAVEQYF
>-|TRBV19|15|TRBD1|TRBJ2-2
TGTGCCAGTAGAACAAGGGACAGGGCTACCGGGGAGCTGTTTTTT
CASRTRDRATGELFF
>-|TRBV6-6|14|TRBD1|TRBJ1-6
TGTGCCAGCAGTCAAACAGGGGTTAGGACACCCCTCCACTTT
CASSQTGVRTPLHF
>-|TRBV18|14|-|TRBJ1-5
TGTGCCAGCTCACCAACGACAGGCAATCAGCCCCAGCATTTT
CASSPTTGNQPQHF
>-|TRBV4-1|15|-|TRBJ2-5
TGCGCCAGCAGCCAAGATTCTGATCCTAAAGAGACCCAGTACTTC
CASSQDSDPKETQYF
>-|TRBV9|17|TRBD2|TRBJ2-7
TGTGCCAGCAGCGTAGATCTTCTAGCGGGAGGGCTATACGAGCAGTACTTC
CASSVDLLAGGLYEQYF
>few|TRBV24-1|15|TRBD1|TRBJ2-2
TGTGCCACCACTGGGGACAGGGTCGGCACCGGGGAGCTGTTTTTT
CATTGDRVGTGELFF
>-|TRBV6-5|14|-|TRBJ2-2
TGTGCCAGCCGGTGGGGGGTGGGAGCCGGGGAGCTGTTTTTT
CASRWGVGAGELFF
>-|TRBV15|12|-|TRBJ2-7
TGTGCCACCAGCAGAGATCCAGTCGAGCAGTACTTC
CATSRDPVEQYF
>-|TRBV19|15|-|TRBJ1-2
TGTGCCAGTAGTACCCCCGACGGGGGTTACTATGGCTACACCTTC
CASSTPDGGYYGYTF
>-|TRBV25-1|13|-|TRBJ1-1
TGTGCCAGCAGTCTGGGGCCCGGGACTGAAGCTTTCTTT
CASSLGPGTEAFF
>-|TRBV27|18|TRBD1|TRBJ1-2
TGTGCCAGCAGTTTTCTCCCGGGACAGGGGGTTTGGGGCTATGGCTACACCTTC
CASSFLPGQGVWGYGYTF
>-|TRBV6-5|16|-|TRBJ1-1
TGTGCCAGCAGTTACTCGTCTACCGCGGTGAACACTGAAGCTTTCTTT
CASSYSSTAVNTEAFF
>-|TRBV28|16|-|TRBJ1-4
TGTGCCAGCAGTTCGCCCCGGGGGGCGACTAATGAAAAACTGTTTTTT
CASSSPRGATNEKLFF
>few|TRBV29-1|13|TRBD1|TRBJ1-3
TGCAGCGGATACAGGGGGCAAGGAAACACCATATATTTT
CSGYRGQGNTIYF
>-|TRBV5-1|13|TRBD1|TRBJ2-3
TGCGCCAGCAGCCCCTCAGGGGGAAATACGCAGTATTTT
CASSPSGGNTQYF
>-|TRBV28|14|-|TRBJ1-3
TGTGCCAGCCGTACCCCCCCGGCTGGAAACACCATATATTTT
CASRTPPAGNTIYF
>-|TRBV5-6|14|TRBD1|TRBJ2-7
TGTGCCAGCAGCTGGAGACAGGGTAGGAAAGAGCAGTACTTC
CASSWRQGRKEQYF
>-|TRBV25-1|14|-|TRBJ2-1
TGTGCCAGCAGTGAATTAAGCAGGGGCGATGAGCAGTTCTTC
CASSELSRGDEQFF
>-|TRBV6-6|15|TRBD2|TRBJ2-1
TGTGCCAGCAGCGAACTAAGCGGGGGGGGCAATGAGCAGTTCTTC
CASSELSGGGNEQFF